This TCR beta chain derives from a study of T cell responses to AZD1222 COVID-19 vaccine. V lost 0 bases and J 7 bases, leaving 19 bases between the germline ends. The CDR3 length is 17 residues. The germline V gene has CDR1 LGHNA and CDR2 YNFKEQ. General study results and limits: Donor demographics were predominantly white British with a female majority; clonal diversity may be underestimated. Variant regions that are unmutated are reportedly the target of nearly half of spike-specific TCRs. With dominance at 160-218 and 743-854, vaccine-associated CD4 TCRs spanned spike. Seropositivity was recorded at baseline in only 6 or 7 AZD1222 recipients.

Libraries were prepared by immunoSEQ multiplex PCR; TCRdb keeps only in-frame clonotypes and omits some of them. The sample comprises 120,000 or so clones, roughly 89% of which are singletons, and approximately 10% rests with the top ten. Notes on this clone: The antigen remains undetermined.

The chain employs TRBV4-2 and TRBJ2-4, with D possibly TRBD1 on 5 matching bases. This TCR came from an adult in good health. Specimen: peripheral blood, collected on day 0 of MenACWY control vaccination. This chain's CDR3 is CASSQELARQSLNIQYF. CDR3 bases: TGTGCCAGCAGCCAAGAGTTAGCTCGACAGTCTTTGAACATTCAGTACTTC.